Below, 14 T cell receptor beta chains from the same sample are listed, as sequenced in a study of blood T cells in healthy people across ages. For the second PCR, which ran for about 6 to 11 cycles, a sample-barcoded 5' primer and a J-beta primer mix were used. TCRdb re-called the 5' RACE reads with MiXCR, one entry per CDR3 protein. The sample holds around 970,000 distinct CDR3 sequences, around 54% seen once. Sequencing was done on a sample of blood. The receptor source for this set is a woman aged 60-75 years in good health.

This chain joins TRBV28 and TRBJ2-7; the D gene is possibly TRBD2 (5 bases). Germline V lookup: CDR1 MDHEN, CDR2 SYDVKM. Trimming shortened V by 4 bases and J by 3 bases, and 10 bases separated the two germline ends. The CDR3 covers 13 residues. In nucleotides, the CDR3 is TGTGCCAGCAGTTCGGGGATTCGCTACGAGCAGTACTTC. Amino acids: CASSSGIRYEQYF. The whole variable domain, remainder taken from reference TRBV28 and TRBJ2-7, is DVKVTQSSRYLVKRTGEKVFLECVQDMDHENMFWYRQDPGLGLRLIYFSYDVKMKEKGDIPEGYSVSREKKERFSLILESASTNQTSMYLCASSSGIRYEQYFGPGTRLTVT.

This chain links TRBV2 with TRBJ2-5, with a possible D match to TRBD2 (5 bases). The CDR3 has 16 residues. Germline CDR1 SNHLY, CDR2 FYNNEI. V lost 1 base and J lost 1, with 13 bases in between. The CDR3 sequence: CASSEGRGVRQETQYF. In nucleotides, the CDR3 is TGTGCCAGCAGTGAAGGCCGGGGTGTTCGCCAAGAGACCCAGTACTTC.

The J gene is TRBJ2-5, the V gene TRBV7-6; no definite D call. TRBJ2-4 explains the end of the DNA better; the J call may be wrong. The CDR3 has 13 residues. CDR1 is SGHVS, CDR2 FNYEAQ, per germline. In DNA form, the CDR3 reads TGTGCCAGCAGTTCAAGTATTAATGGCATTCAGTACTTC. This encodes CASSSSINGIQYF.

This clonotype occurred a few times. The chain links TRBV2 to TRBJ2-5; the match to TRBD1 covers 10 bases. Germline V gene lookup returns CDR1 SNHLY and CDR2 FYNNEI. The CDR3 is 14 residues long. Unmatched junction bases numbered 4, after V lost 5 bases and J lost 4 bases. The CDR3 DNA reads as TGTGCCAGCAGTAATGACAGGGGGCGAGAGACCCAGTACTTC. Residues: CASSNDRGRETQYF. Full variable domain (outside the CDR3, taken from reference TRBV2 and TRBJ2-5): EPEVTQTPSHQVTQMGQEVILRCVPISNHLYFYWYRQILGQKVEFLVSFYNNEISEKSEIFDDQFSVERPDGSNFTLKIRSTKLEDSAMYFCASSNDRGRETQYFGPGTRLLVL.

This chain links TRBV20-1 with TRBJ2-1; no clear D. V lost 1 base to trimming and J lost 1 base, with 8 bases between them. Germline CDR1 DFQATT, CDR2 SNEGSKA (reference sequence). CDR3 length: 14 amino acids. The CDR3, as DNA: TGCAGTGCTAGAGTCACGCCTTCCTACAATGAGCAGTTCTTC. Protein sequence: CSARVTPSYNEQFF.

The chain has TRBV2 and TRBJ2-3; D remains unclear. V was trimmed by 5 bases and J by 6 bases, leaving 9 bases between them. Germline V lookup: CDR1 SNHLY, CDR2 FYNNEI. This CDR3 comprises 12 residues. The CDR3 loop reads CASSKNRDTQYF. CDR3 DNA: TGTGCCAGCAGTAAAAATAGGGATACGCAGTATTTT.

The V call is TRBV18, the J call TRBJ2-4; D unclear. The CDR3 consists of 14 residues. Germline CDR1 KGHSH, CDR2 LQKENI. The V gene lost 3 bases and the J gene lost 6 bases, with 12 bases spanning the gap. CDR3 sequence: CASSPPVALNIQYF. CDR3 bases: TGTGCCAGCTCACCTCCCGTTGCCTTAAACATTCAGTACTTC.

This clonotype was found many times. This chain connects TRBV6-4 to TRBJ2-3, with D tentatively TRBD1 (5 bases). In germline, CDR1 is MRHNA, CDR2 SNTAGT. V gave up 2 bases and J gave up 0 bases, with 6 bases separating them. CDR3 length: 14 residues. The CDR3 bases are TGTGCCAGCAGTGACGGGGCCAGCACAGATACGCAGTATTTT. Translated: CASSDGASTDTQYF.

This chain connects TRBV27 to TRBJ2-7; 11 bases line up with TRBD2. From germline, CDR1 is MNHEY and CDR2 SMNVEV (reference sequence). The CDR3 has 14 amino acids. V shed 7 bases, J shed 3 bases, and the junction held 5 bases outside the gene matches. CDR3 in DNA: TGTGCCAGCACCACTAGCGGGAGAAACTACGAGCAGTACTTC. Its protein is CASTTSGRNYEQYF.

This clonotype was observed a few times. This CDR3 is CASSPAGGPYEQYF. In DNA form, the CDR3 reads TGTGCCAGCAGTCCAGCGGGAGGGCCCTACGAGCAGTACTTC. This chain uses TRBV6-2 or TRBV6-3 with TRBJ2-7; TRBD2 matches 10 bases. This CDR3 contains 14 residues. V gave up 5 bases and J gave up 2 bases; unmatched junction bases: 3. Germline V CDR1 and CDR2: MNHEY, SVGEGT.

The chain recombines TRBV12-3 or TRBV12-4 with TRBJ1-1; D not resolved. Trimming removed 1 base at V and 7 bases at J, with 10 bases between. The CDR3 is made up of 13 amino acids. The CDR3 loop is CASSLGAEYEAFF. Here the CDR3 DNA reads TGTGCCAGCAGTTTAGGGGCCGAATATGAAGCTTTCTTT.

This clonotype was observed a handful of times. This chain links TRBV11-2 with TRBJ2-5; D call uncertain. V lost 5 bases and J 0 bases, leaving 13 bases between the germline ends. Germline CDR1 SGHAT, CDR2 FQNNGV. This CDR3 is 15 amino acids long. The CDR3 spells CASSPDSWYQETQYF. The CDR3 DNA reads TGTGCCAGCAGCCCAGACTCATGGTACCAAGAGACCCAGTACTTC.

The genes are TRBV20-1 and TRBJ2-7; D gene uncertain. Trimming removed 7 bases at V and 2 bases at J, with 12 bases between. This CDR3 is built from 12 residues. Germline CDR1 and CDR2: DFQATT and SNEGSKA (reference sequence). CDR3 bases: TGCAGTGTCCAGGACGGACCCTACGAGCAGTACTTC. This sequence encodes CSVQDGPYEQYF.

V is TRBV29-1 and J is TRBJ2-3; 8 bases are a match to TRBD2. The germline V gene has CDR1 SQVTM and CDR2 ANQGSEA. This CDR3 has 13 residues. The chain's CDR3 is CSGAGGLTDTQYF. CDR3 coding DNA: TGCAGTGGGGCGGGAGGACTCACAGATACGCAGTATTTT.